The source of this T cell receptor beta chain is a study of blood T cells in healthy people across ages (dated by TCRdb to the mid-2010s). Describing the broader study: In model experiments, roughly one uniquely barcoded TCR beta cDNA molecule per two T cells was captured by template switching. To track age-related changes in TCR beta repertoire diversity, the study relied on deep sequencing normalized with unique cDNA molecular identifiers. For two donors (one aged 18 to 29 and one aged 80 or older), the study analyzed two additional independent replicas of 1 million unique cDNA reads from the same blood draw. To avoid experimental bias, donors of different ages were spread randomly across the sequencing lanes. Four age groups were formed from the donors: young (average roughly 15 years), middle-aged (more than 35), aged (62) and long-lived (about 80).

The library was obtained by 5' RACE. Sequencing took place on an Illumina HiSeq 2500. A second PCR of about 7 to 12 cycles was performed with a sample-barcoded 5' primer and a J-beta primer mix. A template-switch 5' adaptor carrying 12 random nucleotides introduced a unique molecular identifier onto each TCR beta cDNA molecule. At least 2.5 million CDR3-containing paired-end reads were obtained from each sample. All of the RNA was converted into first-strand cDNA using the Mint cDNA synthesis kit, with a TRBC-specific oligonucleotide serving as the primer. After uracil-DNA glycosylase treatment, a first 18-cycle PCR used universal primers M1SS and BC2_uni_R on all cDNA. Regarding the original processing steps: Each sample was normalized by randomly selecting 1 million high-quality reads, each carrying a distinct molecular identifier. Reads with shared molecular identifiers were discarded instead of being binned into consensus sequences. MiTCR, with a Q25 quality threshold and the strictest error-elimination algorithm, was used for CDR3 identification, clonotype clustering and error correction. A nonparametric unseen species model with Euler transformation was used to estimate a lower bound on total TCR beta diversity. TCRdb ran its own pipeline on the public reads, namely fastp trimming at Q25 and MiXCR clone calling, and kept in-frame beta chains. Every entry covers one CDR3 protein and lists the most common genes and DNA from its rows. These V and J calls originate from TCRdb's pipeline instead of the authors' own analysis. The sample profile shows about 800,000 distinct CDR3 sequences; about 62% of them were found once. The ten largest clonotypes hold approximately 21% of the sample.

This clonotype was found a few times. Its antigen target is currently unknown. No base qualities exist here, and no much larger clone lies one base off it. Paper-wide results and their limitations: Since profiling was done on bulk unsorted PBMCs, naive and antigen-experienced compartments could not be conclusively compared. Observed TCR beta diversity per million T cells fell roughly linearly with age, and a significant reduction was already apparent by age around 40. Estimates of total diversity from one million sequenced T cells were regarded as lower bounds and underestimates. Observed TCR beta diversity correlated strongly with the percentage of naive T cells measured by flow cytometry. Compared with the aged group, the long-lived group had more naive CD4+ T cells, fewer expanded clones and increased TCR diversity, suggesting age selection. Because the CMV infection status of the donors was unknown, age-related changes in expanded clonotypes may potentially have been confounded.

As encoded in the germline V gene, CDR1 is SGHTA while CDR2 is FQGNSA. Counted from cysteine to phenylalanine, this CDR3 has 15 amino acids. CDR3 DNA is the only sequence kept; it has 45 bases, read in frame from the first base. Donors were a few dozen systemically healthy Caucasian individuals from Russia aged 6 to 90 years. Each donor gave around 9.5 milliliters of peripheral blood, collected into EDTA-treated Vacutainer tubes. Ficoll-Paque density-gradient centrifugation was used to isolate PBMCs, with at least 7 million per sample. Total RNA was extracted from PBMCs with Trizol reagent, with at least 6 micrograms obtained per sample. For every donor, flow cytometry on a PBMC aliquot measured the percentage of naive CD45RAhigh/CD27high T cells.

Sequenced material: blood. This TCR came from a man between 25 and 39 years old in good health. The chain employs TRBV7-2 and TRBJ2-3; the D gene could be TRBD1 or TRBD2, each one agreeing over 5 bases. In nucleotide form, the sequence is TGTGCTAGCGCTCCCTGGACAAGTAGCACAGATACGCAGTATTTT. This gives the protein CASAPWTSSTDTQYF.